This entry concerns a single T cell receptor (beta chain). No antigen is known for it. The CDR3 consists of 12 residues. This sample was included in a study of T cells expressing NK-cell markers. Findings of the study overall: Dominance of the CD3+CD56-NKG2C+ fraction by these clonotypes also held in several donors. In several donors, dominant CD3+CD56+NKG2C+ clonotypes ranked among the top 10 CD8+ clonotypes. The HCMV specificity of the expanded NKG2C+ T cell clones stayed unresolved.

The authors made TCR beta cDNA libraries by 5'RACE template switching. This switching added a universal primer site and UMIs. TCRdb reprocessed the 5' RACE reads, keeping one entry per CDR3 protein, no DNA. The sample table includes 500,000 to 600,000 distinct CDR3 sequences. The TCR was taken from a man between 18 and 29 years old in good health. The rearrangement joins TRBV12-3 or TRBV12-4 to TRBJ1-2. The sequenced sample consisted of blood T cells: a sorted CD56 or NKG2C T cell subset, CD4+ or CD8+ T cells, or bulk PBMC T cells (not recorded which). CDR3 amino acids: CASSPGNYGYTF.